This entry describes one T cell receptor beta chain. As yet, its antigen is unknown. The data originate from a study of graft-versus-host responses after intestinal transplantation. At the level of the study: Recipients across the board were started on anti-thymocyte globulin induction, then kept on tacrolimus and steroids for roughly 3 years. Study results and caveats: In recipient marrow, GvH clones were found, and some appeared first in ileum or blood. Some patients had graft-donor T cell macrochimerism, and their allografts showed high graft-versus-host to host-versus-graft clonal ratios.

The germline V gene encodes CDR1 MGHRA and CDR2 YSYEKL. Trimming stripped 0 bases from V and 8 bases from J, with 10 bases between. The CDR3 extends over 14 amino acids. Sequencing used immunoSEQ multiplex PCR; TCRdb keeps in-frame clones, though not all of them. The sample carries around 16,000 clones, 88% recorded once. This TCR was sampled from a human patient who received an intestinal transplant, so some T cells may come from the graft donor. The input for sequencing was PBMCs, taken roughly 15 weeks after intestinal transplant. This chain connects TRBV4-1 to TRBJ1-4, with unresolved D. CDR3 DNA sequence: TGCGCCAGCAGCCAAGACGGGATGGTGGAAAAACTGTTTTTT. As protein: CASSQDGMVEKLFF.